This TCR beta chain was documented in a study of identical twins. One entry per CDR3 protein results from TCRdb running MiXCR on the 5' RACE reads. The table includes 410,000 or so distinct CDR3 sequences, under 20% detected once. V lost 7 bases and J lost 4; bases outside the gene matches: 5. The germline V gene encodes CDR1 SQVTM and CDR2 ANQGSEA. The CDR3 loop spans 14 amino acids. In this sample, this clonotype turned up many times. The antigen remains unidentified. Study observations and caveats: Beta out-of-frame sequences showed weaker excess twin sharing. While abundant cord blood beta clonotypes carried fewer insertions, memory repertoires showed no such pattern.

The gene calls are TRBV29-1 and TRBJ2-1; TRBD2 matches at 12 bases. Specimen: naive T cells sorted from blood. The TCR was taken from a middle-aged man in good health. CDR3 bases: TGCAGCGCCCGGACTAGCGGGACATACAATGAGCAGTTCTTC. It specifies CSARTSGTYNEQFF.